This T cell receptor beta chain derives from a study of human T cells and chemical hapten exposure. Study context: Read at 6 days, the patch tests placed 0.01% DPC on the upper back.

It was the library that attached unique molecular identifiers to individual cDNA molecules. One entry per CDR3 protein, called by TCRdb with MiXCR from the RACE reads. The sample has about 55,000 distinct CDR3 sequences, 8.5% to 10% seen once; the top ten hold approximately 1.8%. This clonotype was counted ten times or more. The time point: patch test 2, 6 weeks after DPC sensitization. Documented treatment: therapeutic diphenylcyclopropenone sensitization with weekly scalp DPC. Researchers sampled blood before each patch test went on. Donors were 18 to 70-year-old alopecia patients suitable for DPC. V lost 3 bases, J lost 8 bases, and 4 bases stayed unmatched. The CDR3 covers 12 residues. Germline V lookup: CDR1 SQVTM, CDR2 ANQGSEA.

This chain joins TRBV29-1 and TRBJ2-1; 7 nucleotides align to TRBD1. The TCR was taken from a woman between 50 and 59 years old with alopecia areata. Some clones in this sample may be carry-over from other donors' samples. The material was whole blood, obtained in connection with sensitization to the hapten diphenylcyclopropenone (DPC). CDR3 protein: CSVDRGGDEQFF. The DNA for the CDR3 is TGCAGCGTTGATCGAGGGGGCGATGAGCAGTTCTTC.